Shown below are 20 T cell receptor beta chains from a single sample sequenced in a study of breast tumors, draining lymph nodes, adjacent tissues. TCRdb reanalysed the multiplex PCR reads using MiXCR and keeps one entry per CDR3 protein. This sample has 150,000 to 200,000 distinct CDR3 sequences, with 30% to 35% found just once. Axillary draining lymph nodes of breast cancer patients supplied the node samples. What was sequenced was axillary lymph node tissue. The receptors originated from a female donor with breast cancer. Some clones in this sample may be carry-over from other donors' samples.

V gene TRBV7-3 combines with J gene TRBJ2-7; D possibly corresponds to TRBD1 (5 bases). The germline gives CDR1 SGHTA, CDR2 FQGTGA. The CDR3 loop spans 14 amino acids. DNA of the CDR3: TGTGTCGGCAGCTCGTCAGGGCAGCCCTACGAGCAGTACTTC. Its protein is CVGSSSGQPYEQYF.

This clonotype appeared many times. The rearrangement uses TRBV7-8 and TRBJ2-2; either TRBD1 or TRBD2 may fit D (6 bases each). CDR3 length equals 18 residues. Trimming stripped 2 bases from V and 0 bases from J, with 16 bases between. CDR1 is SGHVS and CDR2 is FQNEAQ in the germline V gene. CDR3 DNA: TGTGCCAGCAGCTTAAAGCAAACGGGGGCTTCGAACACCGGGGAGCTGTTTTTT. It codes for CASSLKQTGASNTGELFF. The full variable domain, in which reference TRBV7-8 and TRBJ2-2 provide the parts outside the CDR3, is GAGVSQSPRYKVAKRGQDVALRCDPISGHVSLFWYQQALGQGPEFLTYFQNEAQLDKSGLPSDRFFAERPEGSVSTLKIQRTQQEDSAVYLCASSLKQTGASNTGELFFGEGSRLTVL.

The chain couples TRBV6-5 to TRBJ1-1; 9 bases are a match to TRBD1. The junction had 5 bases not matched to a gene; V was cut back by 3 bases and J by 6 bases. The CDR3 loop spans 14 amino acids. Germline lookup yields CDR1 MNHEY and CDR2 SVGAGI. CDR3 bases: TGTGCCAGCAGTTATTGGACAGGGGAGGCTGAAGCTTTCTTT. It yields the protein CASSYWTGEAEAFF.

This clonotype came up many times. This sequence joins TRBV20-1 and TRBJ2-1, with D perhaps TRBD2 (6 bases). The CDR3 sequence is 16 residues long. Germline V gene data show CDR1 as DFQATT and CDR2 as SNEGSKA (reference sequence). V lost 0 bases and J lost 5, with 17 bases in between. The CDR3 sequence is CSARDGRTPWDNEQFF. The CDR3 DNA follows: TGCAGTGCTAGAGATGGGAGGACCCCCTGGGACAATGAGCAGTTCTTC.

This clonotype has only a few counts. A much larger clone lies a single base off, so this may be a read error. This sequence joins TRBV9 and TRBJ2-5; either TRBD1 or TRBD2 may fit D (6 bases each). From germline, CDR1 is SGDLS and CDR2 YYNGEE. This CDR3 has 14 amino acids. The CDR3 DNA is TGTGCCAGCAGCCAAAGGTGGGGGGCGGAGACCCAGTCCTTC. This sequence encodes CASSQRWGAETQSF.

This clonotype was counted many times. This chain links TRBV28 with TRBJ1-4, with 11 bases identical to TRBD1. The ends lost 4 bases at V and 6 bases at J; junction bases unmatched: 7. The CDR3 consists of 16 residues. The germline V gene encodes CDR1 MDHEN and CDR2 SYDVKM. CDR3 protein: CASSSGTGGGDEKLFF. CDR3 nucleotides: TGTGCCAGCAGTTCAGGGACAGGGGGTGGAGATGAAAAACTGTTTTTT.

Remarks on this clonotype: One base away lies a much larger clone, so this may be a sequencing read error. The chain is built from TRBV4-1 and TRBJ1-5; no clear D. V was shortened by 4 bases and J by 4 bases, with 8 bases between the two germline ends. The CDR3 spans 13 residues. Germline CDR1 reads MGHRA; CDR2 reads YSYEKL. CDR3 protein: CASSRGRNQPQHF. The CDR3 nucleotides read TGCGCCAGCAGCCGAGGCAGAAATCAGCCCCAGCATTTT.

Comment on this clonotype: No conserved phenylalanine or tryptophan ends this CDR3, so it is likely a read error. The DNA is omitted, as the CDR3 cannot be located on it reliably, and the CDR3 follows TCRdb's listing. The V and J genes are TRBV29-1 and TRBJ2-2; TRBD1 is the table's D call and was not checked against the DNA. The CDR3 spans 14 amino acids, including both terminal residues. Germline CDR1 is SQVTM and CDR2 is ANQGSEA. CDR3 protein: CSVGAYANTGELDL.

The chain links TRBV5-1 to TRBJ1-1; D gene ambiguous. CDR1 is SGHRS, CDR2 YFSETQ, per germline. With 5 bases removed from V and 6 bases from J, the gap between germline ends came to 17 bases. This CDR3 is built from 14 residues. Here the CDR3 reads CASSPDPEVAEAFF. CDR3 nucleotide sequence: TGCGCCAGCAGTCCGGACCCGGAGGTGGCTGAAGCTTTCTTT. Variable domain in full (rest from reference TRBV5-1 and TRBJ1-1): KAGVTQTPRYLIKTRGQQVTLSCSPISGHRSVSWYQQTPGQGLQFLFEYFSETQRNKGNFPGRFSGRQFSNSRSEMNVSTLELGDSALYLCASSPDPEVAEAFFGQGTRLTVV.

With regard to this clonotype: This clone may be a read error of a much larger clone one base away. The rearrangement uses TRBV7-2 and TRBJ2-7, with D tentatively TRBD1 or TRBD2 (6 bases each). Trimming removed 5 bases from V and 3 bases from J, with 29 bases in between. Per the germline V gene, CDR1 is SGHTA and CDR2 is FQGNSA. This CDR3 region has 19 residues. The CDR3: CASSPPPRGDHGHLYEQYF. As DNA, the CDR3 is TGTGCCAGCAGCCCTCCTCCTAGGGGGGATCACGGCCACCTCTACGAGCAGTACTTC.

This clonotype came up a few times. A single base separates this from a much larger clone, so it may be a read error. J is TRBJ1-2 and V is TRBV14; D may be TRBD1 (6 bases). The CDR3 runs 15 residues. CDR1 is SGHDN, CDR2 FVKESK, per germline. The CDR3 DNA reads TGTGCCAGCAGCCAAGAATCACAGGGAGGAGATGGCTCCACCTTC. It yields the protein CASSQESQGGDGSTF.

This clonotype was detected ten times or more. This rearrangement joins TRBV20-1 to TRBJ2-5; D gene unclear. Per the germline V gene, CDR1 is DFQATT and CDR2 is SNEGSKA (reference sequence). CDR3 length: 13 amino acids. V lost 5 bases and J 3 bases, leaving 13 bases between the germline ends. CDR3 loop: CSAPSLSEETQYF. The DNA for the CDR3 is TGCAGTGCTCCCTCGCTCAGTGAAGAGACCCAGTACTTC.

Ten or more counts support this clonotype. This CDR3 reads CASGLTGAQETQYF. CDR3 sequence (DNA): TGTGCCAGCGGTCTTACAGGGGCCCAAGAGACCCAGTACTTC. The chain is built from TRBV7-9 and TRBJ2-5, with 7 bases lining up with TRBD1. Germline V gene data show CDR1 as SEHNR and CDR2 as FQNEAQ (reference sequence). J was trimmed by 1 base and V by 8 bases; bases with no gene match: 7. The CDR3 has 14 amino acids. Drawing the rest from reference TRBV7-9 and TRBJ2-5, the complete variable domain is DTGVSQNPRHKITKRGQNVTFRCDPISEHNRLYWYRQTLGQGPEFLTYFQNEAQLEKSRLLSDRFSAERPKGSFSTLEIQRTEQGDSAMYLCASGLTGAQETQYFGPGTRLLVL.

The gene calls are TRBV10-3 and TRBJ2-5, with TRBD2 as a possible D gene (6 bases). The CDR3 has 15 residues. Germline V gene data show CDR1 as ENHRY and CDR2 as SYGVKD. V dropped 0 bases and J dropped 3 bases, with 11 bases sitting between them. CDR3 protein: CAISESGGTEETQYF. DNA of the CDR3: TGTGCCATCAGTGAGTCGGGCGGGACTGAAGAGACCCAGTACTTC.

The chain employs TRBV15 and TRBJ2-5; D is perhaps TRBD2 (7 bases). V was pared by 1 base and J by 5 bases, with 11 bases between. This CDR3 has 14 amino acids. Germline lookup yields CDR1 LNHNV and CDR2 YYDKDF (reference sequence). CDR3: CATSRVGGRETQYF. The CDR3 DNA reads TGTGCCACCAGCAGAGTGGGGGGGCGTGAGACCCAGTACTTC.

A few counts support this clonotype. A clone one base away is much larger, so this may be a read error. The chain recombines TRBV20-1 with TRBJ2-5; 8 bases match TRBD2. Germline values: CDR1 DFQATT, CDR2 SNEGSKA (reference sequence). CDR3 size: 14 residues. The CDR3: CSAPPGGAQATQYF. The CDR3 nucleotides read TGCAGTGCTCCTCCCGGGGGGGCCCAAGCGACCCAGTACTTC.

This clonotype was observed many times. The CDR3 loop reads CSARAGTSYEQYF. For the CDR3, the DNA is TGCAGTGCTAGAGCGGGCACCTCCTACGAGCAGTACTTC. The gene calls are TRBV20-1 and TRBJ2-7; no reliable D call. The CDR3 has 13 residues. V was pared by 1 base and J by 0 bases, with 7 bases between. Germline V lookup: CDR1 DFQATT, CDR2 SNEGSKA (reference sequence).

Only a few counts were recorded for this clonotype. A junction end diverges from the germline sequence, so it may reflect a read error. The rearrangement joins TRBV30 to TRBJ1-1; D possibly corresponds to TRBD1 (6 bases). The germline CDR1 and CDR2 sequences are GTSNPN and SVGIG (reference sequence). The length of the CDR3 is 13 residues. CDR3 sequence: CVWSPFDRSEAFF. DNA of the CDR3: TGTGTCTGGAGTCCCTTTGACAGGAGTGAAGCTTTCTTT.

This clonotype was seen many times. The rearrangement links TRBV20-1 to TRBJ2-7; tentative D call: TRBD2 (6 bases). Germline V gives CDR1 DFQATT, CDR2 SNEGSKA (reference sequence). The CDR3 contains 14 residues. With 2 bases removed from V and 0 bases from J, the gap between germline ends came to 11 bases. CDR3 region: CSARPDGSSYEQYF. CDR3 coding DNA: TGCAGTGCTAGACCCGACGGGAGCTCCTACGAGCAGTACTTC.

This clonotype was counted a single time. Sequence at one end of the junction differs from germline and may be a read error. The CDR3 region is CSARARDRGAETRYF. CDR3 DNA: TGCAGTGCTAGAGCCCGGGACAGGGGTGCGGAGACCCGGTACTTC. This chain joins TRBV20-1 and TRBJ2-6; 10 bases fit TRBD1. This CDR3 has 15 residues. Per the germline V gene, CDR1 is DFQATT and CDR2 is SNEGSKA (reference sequence).